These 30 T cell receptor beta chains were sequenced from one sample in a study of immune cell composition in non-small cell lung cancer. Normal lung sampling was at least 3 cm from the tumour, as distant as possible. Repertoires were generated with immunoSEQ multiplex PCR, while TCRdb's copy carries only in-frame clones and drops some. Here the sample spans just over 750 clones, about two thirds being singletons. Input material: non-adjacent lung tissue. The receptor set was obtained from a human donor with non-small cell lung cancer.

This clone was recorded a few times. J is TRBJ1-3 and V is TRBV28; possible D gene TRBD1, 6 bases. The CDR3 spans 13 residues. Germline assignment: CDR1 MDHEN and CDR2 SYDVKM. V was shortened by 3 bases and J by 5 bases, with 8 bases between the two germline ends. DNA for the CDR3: TGTGCCAGCAGTTTCAGGGGCAGAAACACCATATATTTT. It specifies CASSFRGRNTIYF.

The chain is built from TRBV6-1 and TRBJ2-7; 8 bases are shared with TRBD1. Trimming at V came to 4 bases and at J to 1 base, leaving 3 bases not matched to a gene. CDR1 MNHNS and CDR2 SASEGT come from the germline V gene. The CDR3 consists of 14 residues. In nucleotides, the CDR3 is TGTGCCAGCAGTGTGACAGGGGATTCCTACGAGCAGTACTTC. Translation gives CASSVTGDSYEQYF.

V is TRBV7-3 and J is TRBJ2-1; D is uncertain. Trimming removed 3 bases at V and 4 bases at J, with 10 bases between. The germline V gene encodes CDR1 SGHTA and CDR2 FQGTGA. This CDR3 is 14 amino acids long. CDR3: CASSFKADYNEQFF. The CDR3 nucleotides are TGTGCCAGCAGCTTTAAAGCAGATTACAATGAGCAGTTCTTC.

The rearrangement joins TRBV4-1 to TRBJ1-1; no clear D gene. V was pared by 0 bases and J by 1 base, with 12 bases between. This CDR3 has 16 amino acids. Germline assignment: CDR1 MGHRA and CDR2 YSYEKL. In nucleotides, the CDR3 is TGCGCCAGCAGCCAAGATATCAACAGCAGGAACACTGAAGCTTTCTTT. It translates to CASSQDINSRNTEAFF.

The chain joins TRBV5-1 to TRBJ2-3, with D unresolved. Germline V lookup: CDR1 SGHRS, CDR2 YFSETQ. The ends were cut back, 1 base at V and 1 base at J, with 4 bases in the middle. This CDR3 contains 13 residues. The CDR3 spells CASSLQGTDTQYF. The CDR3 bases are TGCGCCAGCAGCTTGCAGGGCACAGATACGCAGTATTTT.

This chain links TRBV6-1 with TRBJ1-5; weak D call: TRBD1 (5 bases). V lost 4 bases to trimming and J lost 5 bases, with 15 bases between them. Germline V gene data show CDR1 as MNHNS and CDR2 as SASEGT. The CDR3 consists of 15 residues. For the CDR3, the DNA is TGTGCCAGCAGTGGACAGAAATCCTACCATCAGCCCCAGCATTTT. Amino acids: CASSGQKSYHQPQHF.

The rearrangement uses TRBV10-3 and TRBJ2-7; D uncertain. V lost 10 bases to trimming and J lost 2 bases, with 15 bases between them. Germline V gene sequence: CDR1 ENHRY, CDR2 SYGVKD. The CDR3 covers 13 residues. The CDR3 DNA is TGTGCCACCCGGCCGGCCGCAACCTACGAGCAGTACTTC. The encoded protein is CATRPAATYEQYF.

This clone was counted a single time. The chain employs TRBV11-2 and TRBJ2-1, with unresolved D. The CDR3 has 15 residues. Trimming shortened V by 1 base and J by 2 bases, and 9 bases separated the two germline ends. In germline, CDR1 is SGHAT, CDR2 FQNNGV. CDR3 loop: CASSLVGSPYNEQFF. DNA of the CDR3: TGTGCCAGCAGCTTAGTCGGTAGCCCCTACAATGAGCAGTTCTTC.

Here the CDR3 reads CSALPGQLERFF. The CDR3, as DNA: TGCAGCGCTCTCCCGGGACAACTCGAAAGGTTCTTT. This chain joins TRBV29-1 and TRBJ1-1, with D perhaps TRBD1 (6 bases). Germline V gene sequence: CDR1 SQVTM, CDR2 ANQGSEA. The CDR3 extends over 12 amino acids. Deletions cut 7 bases from V and 14 bases from J, with 23 bases between.

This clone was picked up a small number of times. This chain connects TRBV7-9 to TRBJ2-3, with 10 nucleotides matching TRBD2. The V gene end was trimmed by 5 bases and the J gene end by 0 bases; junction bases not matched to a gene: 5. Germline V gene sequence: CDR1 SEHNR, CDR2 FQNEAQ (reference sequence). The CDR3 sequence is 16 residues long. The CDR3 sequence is CASSPRTSGSTDTQYF. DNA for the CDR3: TGTGCCAGCAGCCCGAGGACTAGCGGAAGCACAGATACGCAGTATTTT.

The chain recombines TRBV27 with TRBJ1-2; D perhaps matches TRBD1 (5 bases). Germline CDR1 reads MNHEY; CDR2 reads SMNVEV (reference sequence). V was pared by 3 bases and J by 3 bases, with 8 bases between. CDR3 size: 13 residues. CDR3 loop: CASSFQGDYGYTF. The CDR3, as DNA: TGTGCCAGCAGTTTTCAGGGAGACTATGGCTACACCTTC.

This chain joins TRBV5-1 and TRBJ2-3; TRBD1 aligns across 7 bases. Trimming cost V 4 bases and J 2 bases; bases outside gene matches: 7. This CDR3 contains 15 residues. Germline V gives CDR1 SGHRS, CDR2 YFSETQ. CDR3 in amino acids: CASSRLGTATDTQYF. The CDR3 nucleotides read TGCGCCAGCAGCCGGCTCGGGACAGCCACAGATACGCAGTATTTT. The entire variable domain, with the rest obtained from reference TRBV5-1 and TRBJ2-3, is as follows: KAGVTQTPRYLIKTRGQQVTLSCSPISGHRSVSWYQQTPGQGLQFLFEYFSETQRNKGNFPGRFSGRQFSNSRSEMNVSTLELGDSALYLCASSRLGTATDTQYFGPGTRLTVL.

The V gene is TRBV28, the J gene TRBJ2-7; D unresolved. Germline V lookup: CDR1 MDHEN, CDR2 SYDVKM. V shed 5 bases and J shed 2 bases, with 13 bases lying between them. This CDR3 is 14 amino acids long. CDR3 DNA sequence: TGTGCCAGCAGTCCGGTGGGCAGTACCTACGAGCAGTACTTC. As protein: CASSPVGSTYEQYF. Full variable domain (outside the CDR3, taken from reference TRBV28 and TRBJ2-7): DVKVTQSSRYLVKRTGEKVFLECVQDMDHENMFWYRQDPGLGLRLIYFSYDVKMKEKGDIPEGYSVSREKKERFSLILESASTNQTSMYLCASSPVGSTYEQYFGPGTRLTVT.

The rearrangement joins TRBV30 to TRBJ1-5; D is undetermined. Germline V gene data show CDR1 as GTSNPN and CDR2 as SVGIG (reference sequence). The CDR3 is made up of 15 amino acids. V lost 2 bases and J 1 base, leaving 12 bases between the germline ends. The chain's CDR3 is CAWSSPYTSNQPQHF. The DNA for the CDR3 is TGTGCCTGGAGTTCCCCTTACACGAGCAATCAGCCCCAGCATTTT.

This CDR3 reads CASSKFDYENRGLSEKLFF. For the CDR3, the DNA is TGTGCCAGCAGCAAATTTGACTATGAAAACAGGGGTTTAAGTGAAAAACTGTTTTTT. The V gene is TRBV21-1, the J gene TRBJ1-4; TRBD1, the table's D call, lacks a check against the DNA. TRBV21-1 is classified as a pseudogene. This CDR3 region has 19 residues.

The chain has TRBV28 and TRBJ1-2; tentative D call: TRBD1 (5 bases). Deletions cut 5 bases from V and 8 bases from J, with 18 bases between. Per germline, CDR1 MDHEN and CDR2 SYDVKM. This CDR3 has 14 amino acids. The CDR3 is CASSLGGELRGYTF. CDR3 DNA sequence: TGTGCCAGCAGTCTGGGGGGTGAATTGAGAGGCTACACCTTC.

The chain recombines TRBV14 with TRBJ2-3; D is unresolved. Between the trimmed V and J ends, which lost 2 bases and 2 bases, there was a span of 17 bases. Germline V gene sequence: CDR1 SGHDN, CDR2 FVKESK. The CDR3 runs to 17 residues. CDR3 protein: CASSQPGRSPNTDTQYF. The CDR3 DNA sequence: TGTGCCAGCAGCCAACCCGGACGGTCGCCTAACACAGATACGCAGTATTTT.

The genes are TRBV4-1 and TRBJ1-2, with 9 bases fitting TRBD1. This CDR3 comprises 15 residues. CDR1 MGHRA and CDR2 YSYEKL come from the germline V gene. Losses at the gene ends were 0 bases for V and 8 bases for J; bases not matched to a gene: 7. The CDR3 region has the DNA TGCGCCAGCAGCCAAGAGCCCGGGACAGGGAACGGCTACACCTTC. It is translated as CASSQEPGTGNGYTF.

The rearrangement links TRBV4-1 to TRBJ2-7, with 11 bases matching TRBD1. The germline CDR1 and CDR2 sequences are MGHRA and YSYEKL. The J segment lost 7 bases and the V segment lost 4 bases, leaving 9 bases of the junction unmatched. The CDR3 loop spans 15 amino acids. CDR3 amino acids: CASSPEGQGVLEQYF. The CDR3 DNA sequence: TGCGCCAGCAGCCCAGAGGGACAGGGGGTCCTGGAGCAGTACTTC.

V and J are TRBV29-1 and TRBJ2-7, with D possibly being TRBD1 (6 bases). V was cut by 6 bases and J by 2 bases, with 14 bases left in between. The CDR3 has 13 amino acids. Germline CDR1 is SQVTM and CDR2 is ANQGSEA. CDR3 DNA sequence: TGCAGCGTATCCGGACAGTACCCCTACGAGCAGTACTTC. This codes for CSVSGQYPYEQYF.

The CDR3 loop reads CASSPRGQSFAGYTF. CDR3 bases: TGTGCCAGCAGCCCGAGGGGACAGTCCTTTGCTGGCTACACCTTC. The chain combines TRBV7-3 with TRBJ1-2, with 7 bases that match TRBD1. Germline values: CDR1 SGHTA, CDR2 FQGTGA. The CDR3 loop spans 15 amino acids. V lost 5 bases to trimming and J lost 7 bases; unmatched junction nucleotides: 13. Complete variable domain (other parts from reference TRBV7-3 and TRBJ1-2): GAGVSQTPSNKVTEKGKYVELRCDPISGHTALYWYRQSLGQGPEFLIYFQGTGAADDSGLPNDRFFAVRPEGSVSTLKIQRTERGDSAVYLCASSPRGQSFAGYTFGSGTRLTVV.

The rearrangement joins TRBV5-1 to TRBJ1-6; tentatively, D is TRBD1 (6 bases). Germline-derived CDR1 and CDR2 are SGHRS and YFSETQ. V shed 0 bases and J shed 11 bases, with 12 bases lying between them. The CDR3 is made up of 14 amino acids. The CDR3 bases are TGCGCCAGCAGCTTGGAAGGGGGTGGGGCACCCCTCCACTTT. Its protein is CASSLEGGGAPLHF.

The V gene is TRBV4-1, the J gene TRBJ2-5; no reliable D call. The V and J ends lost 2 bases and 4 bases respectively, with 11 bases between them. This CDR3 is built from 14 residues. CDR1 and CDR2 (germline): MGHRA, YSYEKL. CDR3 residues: CASSQNTDRETQYF. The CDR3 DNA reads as TGCGCCAGCAGCCAAAATACAGATAGAGAGACCCAGTACTTC.

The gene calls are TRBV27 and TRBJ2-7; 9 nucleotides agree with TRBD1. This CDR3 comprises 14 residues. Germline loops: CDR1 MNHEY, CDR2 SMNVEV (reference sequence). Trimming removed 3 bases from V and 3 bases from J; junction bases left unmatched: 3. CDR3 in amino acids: CASSFGTGLYEQYF. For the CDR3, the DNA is TGTGCCAGCAGTTTTGGGACAGGGCTCTACGAGCAGTACTTC.

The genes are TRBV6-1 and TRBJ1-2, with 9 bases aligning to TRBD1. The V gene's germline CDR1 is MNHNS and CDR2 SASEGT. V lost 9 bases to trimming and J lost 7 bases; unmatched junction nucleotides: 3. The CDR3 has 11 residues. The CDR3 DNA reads TGTGCCAGTACAGGGGGCTCTGGCTACACCTTC. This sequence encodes CASTGGSGYTF.

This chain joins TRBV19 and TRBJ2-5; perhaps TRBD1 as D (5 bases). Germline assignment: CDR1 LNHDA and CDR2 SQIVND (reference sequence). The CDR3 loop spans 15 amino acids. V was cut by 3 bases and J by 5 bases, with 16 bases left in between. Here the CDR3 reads CASSIWVRAGETQYF. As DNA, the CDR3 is TGTGCCAGTAGTATCTGGGTCAGGGCCGGGGAGACCCAGTACTTC. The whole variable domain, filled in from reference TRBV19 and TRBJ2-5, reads DGGITQSPKYLFRKEGQNVTLSCEQNLNHDAMYWYRQDPGQGLRLIYYSQIVNDFQKGDIAEGYSVSREKKESFPLTVTSAQKNPTAFYLCASSIWVRAGETQYFGPGTRLLVL.

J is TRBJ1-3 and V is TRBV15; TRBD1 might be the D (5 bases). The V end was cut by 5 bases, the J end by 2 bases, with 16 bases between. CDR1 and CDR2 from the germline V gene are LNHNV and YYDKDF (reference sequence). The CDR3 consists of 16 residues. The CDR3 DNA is TGTGCCACCAGCCAGGGAGGATCAAGTGCTGGAAACACCATATATTTT. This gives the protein CATSQGGSSAGNTIYF.

CDR3 region: CASTRDESPLHF. The CDR3 DNA reads TGTGCCAGCACCAGGGATGAATCACCCCTCCACTTT. V gene TRBV2 combines with J gene TRBJ1-6, with D perhaps TRBD1 (5 bases). Germline CDR1 reads SNHLY; CDR2 reads FYNNEI. Trimming removed 7 bases at V and 10 bases at J, with 11 bases between. The CDR3 loop spans 12 amino acids.

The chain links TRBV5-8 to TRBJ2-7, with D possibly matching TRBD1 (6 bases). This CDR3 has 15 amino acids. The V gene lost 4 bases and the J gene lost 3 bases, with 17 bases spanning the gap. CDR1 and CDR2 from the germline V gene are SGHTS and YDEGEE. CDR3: CASSPGTSTLYEQYF. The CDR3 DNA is TGTGCCAGCAGCCCCGGGACATCGACCCTCTACGAGCAGTACTTC.

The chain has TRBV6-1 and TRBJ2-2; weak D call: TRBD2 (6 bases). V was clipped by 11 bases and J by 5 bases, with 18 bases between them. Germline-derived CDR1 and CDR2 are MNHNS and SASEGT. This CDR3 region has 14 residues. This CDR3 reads CAGRTLSRTGELFF. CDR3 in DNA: TGTGCCGGGAGGACCCTTTCGAGGACCGGGGAGCTGTTTTTT.